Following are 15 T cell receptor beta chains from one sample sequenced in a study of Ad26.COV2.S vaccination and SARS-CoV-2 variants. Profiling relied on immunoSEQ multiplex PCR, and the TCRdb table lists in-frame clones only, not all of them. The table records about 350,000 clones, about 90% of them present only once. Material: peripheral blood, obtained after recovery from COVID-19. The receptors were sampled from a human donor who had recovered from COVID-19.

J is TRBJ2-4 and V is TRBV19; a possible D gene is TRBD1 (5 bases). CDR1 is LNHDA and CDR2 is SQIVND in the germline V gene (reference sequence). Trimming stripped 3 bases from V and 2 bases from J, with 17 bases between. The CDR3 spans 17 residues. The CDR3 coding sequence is TGTGCCAGTAGTATCCTGACAGAACCCGTTTCCAAAAACATTCAGTACTTC. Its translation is CASSILTEPVSKNIQYF.

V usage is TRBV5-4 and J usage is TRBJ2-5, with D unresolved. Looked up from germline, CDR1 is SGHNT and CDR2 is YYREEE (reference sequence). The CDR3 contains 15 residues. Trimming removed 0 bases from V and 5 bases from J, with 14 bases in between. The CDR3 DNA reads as TGTGCCAGCAGCTTGGGGAATAACCTCGTTGAGACCCAGTACTTC. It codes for CASSLGNNLVETQYF.

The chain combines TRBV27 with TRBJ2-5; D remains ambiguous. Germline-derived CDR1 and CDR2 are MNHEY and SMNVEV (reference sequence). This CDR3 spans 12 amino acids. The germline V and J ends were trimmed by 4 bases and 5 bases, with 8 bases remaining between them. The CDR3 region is CASSWTLETQYF. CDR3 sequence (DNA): TGTGCCAGCAGTTGGACCCTCGAGACCCAGTACTTC.

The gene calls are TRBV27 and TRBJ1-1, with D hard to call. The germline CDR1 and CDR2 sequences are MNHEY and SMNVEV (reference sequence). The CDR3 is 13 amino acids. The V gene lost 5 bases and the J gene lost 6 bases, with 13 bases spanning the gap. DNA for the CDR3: TGTGCCAGCAGTGGGCCGTCAGACGCTGAAGCTTTCTTT. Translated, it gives CASSGPSDAEAFF.

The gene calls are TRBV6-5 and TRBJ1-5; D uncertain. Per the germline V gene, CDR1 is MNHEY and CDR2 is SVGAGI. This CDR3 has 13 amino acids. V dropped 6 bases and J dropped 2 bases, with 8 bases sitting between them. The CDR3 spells CASRAAGNQPQHF. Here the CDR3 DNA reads TGTGCCAGCAGAGCAGCGGGCAATCAGCCCCAGCATTTT.

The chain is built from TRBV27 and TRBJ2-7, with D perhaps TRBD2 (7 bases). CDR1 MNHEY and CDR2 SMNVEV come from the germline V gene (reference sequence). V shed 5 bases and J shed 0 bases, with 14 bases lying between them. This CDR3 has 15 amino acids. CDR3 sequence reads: CASSPRGGSSYEQYF. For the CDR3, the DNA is TGTGCCAGCAGTCCGAGGGGGGGGAGCTCCTACGAGCAGTACTTC.

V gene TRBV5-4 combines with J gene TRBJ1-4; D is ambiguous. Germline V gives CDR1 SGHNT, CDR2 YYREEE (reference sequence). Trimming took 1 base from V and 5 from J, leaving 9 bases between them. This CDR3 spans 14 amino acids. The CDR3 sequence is CASSLLGQNEKLFF. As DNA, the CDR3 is TGTGCCAGCAGCTTGCTTGGGCAGAATGAAAAACTGTTTTTT.

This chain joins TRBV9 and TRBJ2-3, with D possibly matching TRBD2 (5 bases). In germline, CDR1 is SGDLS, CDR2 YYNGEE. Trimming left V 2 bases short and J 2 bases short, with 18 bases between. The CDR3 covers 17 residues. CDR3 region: CASSVDLRRADTDTQYF. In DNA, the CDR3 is TGTGCCAGCAGCGTTGACCTGCGGCGGGCAGACACAGATACGCAGTATTTT.

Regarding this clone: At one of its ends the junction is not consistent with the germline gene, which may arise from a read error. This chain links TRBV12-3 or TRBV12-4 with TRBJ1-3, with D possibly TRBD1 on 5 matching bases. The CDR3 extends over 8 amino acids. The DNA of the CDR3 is TGTGCCAGCAGTCCCAGGGATTTT. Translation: CASSPRDF.

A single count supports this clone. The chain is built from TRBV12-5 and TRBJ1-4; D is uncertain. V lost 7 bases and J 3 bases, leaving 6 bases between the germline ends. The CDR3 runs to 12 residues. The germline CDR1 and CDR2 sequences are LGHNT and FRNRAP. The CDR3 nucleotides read TGTGCTAGTGCTCCGGCTAATGAAAAACTGTTTTTT. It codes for CASAPANEKLFF.

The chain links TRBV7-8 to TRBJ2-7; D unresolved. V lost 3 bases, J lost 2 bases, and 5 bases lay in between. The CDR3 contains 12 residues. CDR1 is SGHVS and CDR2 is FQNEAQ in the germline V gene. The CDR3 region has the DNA TGTGCCAGCAGCTTCCGGGCCTACGAGCAGTACTTC. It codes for CASSFRAYEQYF. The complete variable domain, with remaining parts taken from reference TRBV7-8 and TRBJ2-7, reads GAGVSQSPRYKVAKRGQDVALRCDPISGHVSLFWYQQALGQGPEFLTYFQNEAQLDKSGLPSDRFFAERPEGSVSTLKIQRTQQEDSAVYLCASSFRAYEQYFGPGTRLTVT.

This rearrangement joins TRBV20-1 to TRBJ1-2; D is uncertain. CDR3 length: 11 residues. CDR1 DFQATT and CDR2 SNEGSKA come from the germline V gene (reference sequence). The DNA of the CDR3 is TGCAGCTATCTCCAGACCTATGGCTACACCTTC. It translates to CSYLQTYGYTF.

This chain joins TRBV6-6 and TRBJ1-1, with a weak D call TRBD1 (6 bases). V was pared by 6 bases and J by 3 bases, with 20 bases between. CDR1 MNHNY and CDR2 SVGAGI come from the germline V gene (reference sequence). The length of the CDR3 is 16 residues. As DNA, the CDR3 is TGTGCCAGCAGCCACAGGGTCGCCAGGCCCCACACTGAAGCTTTCTTT. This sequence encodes CASSHRVARPHTEAFF.

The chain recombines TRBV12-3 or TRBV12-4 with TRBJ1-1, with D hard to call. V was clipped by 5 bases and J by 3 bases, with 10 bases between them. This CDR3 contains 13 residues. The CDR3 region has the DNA TGTGCCAGCAGTCGCCCCGGTGACACTGAAGCTTTCTTT. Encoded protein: CASSRPGDTEAFF.

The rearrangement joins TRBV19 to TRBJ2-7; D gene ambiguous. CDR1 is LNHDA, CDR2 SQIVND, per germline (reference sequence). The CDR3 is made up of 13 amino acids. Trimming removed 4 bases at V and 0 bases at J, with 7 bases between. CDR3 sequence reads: CASSKGISYEQYF. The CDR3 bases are TGTGCCAGTAGTAAGGGAATCTCCTACGAGCAGTACTTC.